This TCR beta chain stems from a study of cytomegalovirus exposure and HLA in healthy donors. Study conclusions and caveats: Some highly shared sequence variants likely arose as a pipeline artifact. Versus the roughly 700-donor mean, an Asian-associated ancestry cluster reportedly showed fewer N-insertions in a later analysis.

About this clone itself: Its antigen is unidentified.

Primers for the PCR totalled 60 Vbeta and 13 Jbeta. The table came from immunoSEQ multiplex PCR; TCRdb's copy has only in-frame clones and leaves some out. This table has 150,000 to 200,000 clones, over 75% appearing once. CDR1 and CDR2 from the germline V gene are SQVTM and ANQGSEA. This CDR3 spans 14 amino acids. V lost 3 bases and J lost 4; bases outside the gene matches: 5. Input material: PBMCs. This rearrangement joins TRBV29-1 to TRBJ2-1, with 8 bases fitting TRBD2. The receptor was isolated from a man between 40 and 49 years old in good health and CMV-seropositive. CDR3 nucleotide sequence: TGCAGCGTTGACACTAGCGGAGGATACAATGAGCAGTTCTTC. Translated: CSVDTSGGYNEQFF.